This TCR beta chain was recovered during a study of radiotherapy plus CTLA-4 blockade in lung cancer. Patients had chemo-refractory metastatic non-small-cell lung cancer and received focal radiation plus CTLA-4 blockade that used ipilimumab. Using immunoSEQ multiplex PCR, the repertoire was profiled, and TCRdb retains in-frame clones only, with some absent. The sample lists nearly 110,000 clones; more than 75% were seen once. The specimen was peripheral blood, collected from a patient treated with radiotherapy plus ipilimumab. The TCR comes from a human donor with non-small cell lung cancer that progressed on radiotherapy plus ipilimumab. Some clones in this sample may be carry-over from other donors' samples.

CDR3 sequence: CASSELGEGEETQYF. The CDR3 nucleotides are TGTGCCAGCAGTGAATTAGGGGAAGGGGAAGAGACCCAGTACTTC. This rearrangement joins TRBV25-1 to TRBJ2-5, with a tentative D call TRBD1 (5 bases). Germline CDR1 is MGHDK and CDR2 is SYGVNS. Between the trimmed V and J ends, which lost 1 base and 3 bases, there was a span of 12 bases. This CDR3 is built from 15 residues.